This TCR beta chain came from a study of blood T cell repertoires in COVID-19. Looking at the study overall: T cells, B-cell-depleted T cells, or PBMCs supplied cDNA or gDNA.

The CDR3 consists of 13 residues. V was cut by 0 bases and J by 7 bases, with 7 bases left in between. The participants were between about 18 and 90 years old and came from 24 US areas. Shortly before study entry, within 2 weeks, exposed participants had met a COVID-19 case. Original processing methods: Amplifying reference gene primers gave estimates of nucleated cell counts. Assay used: immunoSEQ multiplex PCR; TCRdb lists only in-frame clones, some missing. The V and J calls and clone size come from that table; D and trimming were worked out from the DNA. The sample yields some 300,000 clones, around 92% seen once.

The sample was PBMCs or T cells enriched from blood (not recorded which). This chain uses TRBV12-3 or TRBV12-4 with TRBJ1-5; the D is unclear. This TCR derives from a woman between 45 and 65 years old who had been exposed to COVID-19. The CDR3 DNA sequence: TGTGCCAGCAGTTTAGCGCAAAGCCAGCCCCAGCATTTT. This encodes CASSLAQSQPQHF.